The source of this T cell receptor (beta chain) is a study of blood T cells in healthy people across ages. CDR1 LGHNA and CDR2 YNFKEQ come from the germline V gene. This CDR3 is 14 amino acids long. J was trimmed by 10 bases and V by 4 bases; bases with no gene match: 10. Findings and limits, study-wide: When one million T cells were used, diversity estimates were thought to be underestimates.

A second PCR of about 6 to 11 cycles used a sample-barcoded 5' primer and a J-beta primer mix. In TCRdb, the 5' RACE reads were re-called with MiXCR into one record per CDR3 protein. The repertoire holds about 680,000 distinct CDR3 sequences, with 45% to 50% as singletons. A remark on this clonotype: Its specificity is not known.

The V gene is TRBV4-2, the J gene TRBJ2-1, with 7 bases identical to TRBD1. The sample taken for sequencing was blood. This receptor was taken from a woman aged 55-69 years in good health. CDR3 bases: TGTGCCAGCAGCCCCTCAGGGGGAACCTACGAGCAGTTCTTC. Protein sequence: CASSPSGGTYEQFF.